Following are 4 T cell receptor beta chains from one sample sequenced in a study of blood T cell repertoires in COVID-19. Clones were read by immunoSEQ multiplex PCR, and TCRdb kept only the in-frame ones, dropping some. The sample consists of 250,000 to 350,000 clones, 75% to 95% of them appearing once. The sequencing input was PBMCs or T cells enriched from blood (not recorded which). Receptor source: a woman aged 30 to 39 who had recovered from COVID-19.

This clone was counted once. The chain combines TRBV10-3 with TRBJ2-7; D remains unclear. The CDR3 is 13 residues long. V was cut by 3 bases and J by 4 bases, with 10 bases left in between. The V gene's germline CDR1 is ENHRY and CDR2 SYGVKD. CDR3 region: CAISERGDYEQYF. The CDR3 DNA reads TGTGCCATCAGTGAACGAGGAGATTACGAGCAGTACTTC.

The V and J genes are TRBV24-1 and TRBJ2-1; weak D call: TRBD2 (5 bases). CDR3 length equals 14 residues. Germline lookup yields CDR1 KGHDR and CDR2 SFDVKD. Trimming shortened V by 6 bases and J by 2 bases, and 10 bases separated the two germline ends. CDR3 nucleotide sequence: TGTGCCACCAGTCCTACGGGAACCTACAATGAGCAGTTCTTC. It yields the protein CATSPTGTYNEQFF.

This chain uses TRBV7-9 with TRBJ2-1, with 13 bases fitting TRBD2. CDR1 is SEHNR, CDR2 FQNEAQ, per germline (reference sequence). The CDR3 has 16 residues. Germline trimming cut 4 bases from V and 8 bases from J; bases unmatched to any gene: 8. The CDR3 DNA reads TGTGCCAGCAGCTCCGGACTAGCGGGAGATTTTTATGAGCAGTTCTTC. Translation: CASSSGLAGDFYEQFF.

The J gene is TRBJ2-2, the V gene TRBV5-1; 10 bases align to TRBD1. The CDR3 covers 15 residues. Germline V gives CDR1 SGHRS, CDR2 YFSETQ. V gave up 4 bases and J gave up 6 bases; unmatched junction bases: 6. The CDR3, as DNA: TGCGCCAGCAGCCGGGACAGGGGATTTCCCGGGGAGCTGTTTTTT. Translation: CASSRDRGFPGELFF.